The present T cell receptor (beta chain) was sequenced within a study of blood T cell repertoires in COVID-19. Per the original methods: Amplified reference gene primers provided the basis for estimating nucleated cell counts. Profiled with immunoSEQ multiplex PCR; TCRdb holds only in-frame clones, not every one. That table furnishes V, J and clone size, whereas the DNA furnished D and trimming. The sample lists under 200,000 clones; around 74% were seen once. CDR1 is LNHDA, CDR2 SQIVND, per germline (reference sequence). The CDR3 runs to 15 residues. V lost 7 bases to trimming and J lost 0 bases, with 12 bases between them.

This sequence originates from a woman of 80 years or more with acute or convalescent COVID-19. The sample taken for sequencing was peripheral blood. J is TRBJ2-2 and V is TRBV19; weak D call: TRBD2 (6 bases). CDR3 in amino acids: CASNPGTSNTGELFF. Written as DNA, the CDR3 is TGTGCCAGTAACCCGGGGACTTCGAACACCGGGGAGCTGTTTTTT.